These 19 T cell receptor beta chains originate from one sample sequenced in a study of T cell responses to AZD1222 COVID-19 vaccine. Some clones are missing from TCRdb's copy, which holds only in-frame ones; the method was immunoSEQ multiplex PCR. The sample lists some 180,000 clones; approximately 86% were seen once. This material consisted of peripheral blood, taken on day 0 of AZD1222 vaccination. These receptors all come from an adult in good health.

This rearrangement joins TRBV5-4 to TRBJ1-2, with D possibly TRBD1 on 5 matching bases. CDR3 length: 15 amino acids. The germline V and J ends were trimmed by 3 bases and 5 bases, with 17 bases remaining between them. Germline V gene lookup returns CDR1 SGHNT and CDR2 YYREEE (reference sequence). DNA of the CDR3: TGTGCCAGCAGCTCCGCAGGGCCGCTCCCATATGGCTACACCTTC. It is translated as CASSSAGPLPYGYTF.

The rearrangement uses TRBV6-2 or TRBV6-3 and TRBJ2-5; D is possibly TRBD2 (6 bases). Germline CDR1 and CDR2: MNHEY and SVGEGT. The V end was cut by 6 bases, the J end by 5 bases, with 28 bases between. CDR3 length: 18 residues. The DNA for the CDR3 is TGTGCCAGCAGCACCCCGGGGGTAGCGGACTCTGTACTGGAGACCCAGTACTTC. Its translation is CASSTPGVADSVLETQYF.

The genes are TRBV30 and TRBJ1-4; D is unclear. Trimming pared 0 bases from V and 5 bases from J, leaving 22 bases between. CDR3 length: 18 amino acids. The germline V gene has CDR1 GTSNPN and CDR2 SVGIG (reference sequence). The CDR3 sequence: CAWSVPFWARMGNEKLFF. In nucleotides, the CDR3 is TGTGCCTGGAGTGTACCGTTTTGGGCCCGCATGGGAAATGAAAAACTGTTTTTT.

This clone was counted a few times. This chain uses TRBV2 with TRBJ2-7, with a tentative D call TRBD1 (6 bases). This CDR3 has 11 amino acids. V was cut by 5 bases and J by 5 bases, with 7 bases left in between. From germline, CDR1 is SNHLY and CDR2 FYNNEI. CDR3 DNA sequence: TGTGCCAGCAGTTACAGGGACGAGCAGTACTTC. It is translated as CASSYRDEQYF.

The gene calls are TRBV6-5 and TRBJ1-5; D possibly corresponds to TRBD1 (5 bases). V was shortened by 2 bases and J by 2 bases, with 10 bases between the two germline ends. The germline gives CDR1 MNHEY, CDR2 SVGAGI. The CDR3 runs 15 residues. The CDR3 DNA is TGTGCCAGCAGTTACGGGGCCGAGGGCAATCAGCCCCAGCATTTT. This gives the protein CASSYGAEGNQPQHF.

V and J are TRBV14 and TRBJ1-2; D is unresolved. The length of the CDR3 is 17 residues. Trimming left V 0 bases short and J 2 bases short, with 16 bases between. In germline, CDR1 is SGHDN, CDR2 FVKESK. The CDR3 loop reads CASSQDIPPLENYGYTF. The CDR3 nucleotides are TGTGCCAGCAGCCAAGATATACCTCCTCTCGAGAACTATGGCTACACCTTC.

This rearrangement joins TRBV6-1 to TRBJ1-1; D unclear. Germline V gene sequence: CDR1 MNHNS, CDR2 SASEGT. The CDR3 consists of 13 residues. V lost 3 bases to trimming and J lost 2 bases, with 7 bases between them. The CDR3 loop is CASSDNSNTEAFF. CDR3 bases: TGTGCCAGCAGTGATAACAGTAACACTGAAGCTTTCTTT.

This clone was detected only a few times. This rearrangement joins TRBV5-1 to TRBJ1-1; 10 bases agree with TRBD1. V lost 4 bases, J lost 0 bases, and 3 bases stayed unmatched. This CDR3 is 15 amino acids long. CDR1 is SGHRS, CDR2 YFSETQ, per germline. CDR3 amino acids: CASSRTGGMNTEAFF. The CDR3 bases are TGCGCCAGCAGCAGGACAGGGGGGATGAACACTGAAGCTTTCTTT.

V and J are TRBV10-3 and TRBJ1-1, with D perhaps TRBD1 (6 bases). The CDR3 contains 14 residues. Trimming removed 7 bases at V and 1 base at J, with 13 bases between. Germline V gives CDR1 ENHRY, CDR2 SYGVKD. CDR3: CAIISEGGNTEAFF. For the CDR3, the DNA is TGTGCCATCATTTCCGAGGGGGGGAACACTGAAGCTTTCTTT.

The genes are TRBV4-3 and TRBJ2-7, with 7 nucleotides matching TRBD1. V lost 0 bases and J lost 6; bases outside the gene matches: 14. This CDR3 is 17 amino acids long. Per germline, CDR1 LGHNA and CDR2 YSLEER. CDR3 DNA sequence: TGCGCCAGCAGCCAAGATCGAGGGGGCCCGAGGGATGGCGAGCAGTACTTC. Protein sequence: CASSQDRGGPRDGEQYF.

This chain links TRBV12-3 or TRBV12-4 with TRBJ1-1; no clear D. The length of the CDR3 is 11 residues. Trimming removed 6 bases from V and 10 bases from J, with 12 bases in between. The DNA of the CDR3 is TGTGCCAGCAGGACCCTGATGCGAGCTTTCTTT. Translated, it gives CASRTLMRAFF.

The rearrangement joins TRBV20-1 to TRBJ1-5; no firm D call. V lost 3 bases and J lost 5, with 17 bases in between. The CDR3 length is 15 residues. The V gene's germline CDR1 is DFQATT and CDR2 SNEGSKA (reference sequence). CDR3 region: CSASSGQIVDQPQHF. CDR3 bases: TGCAGTGCTAGTTCTGGGCAGATCGTCGATCAGCCCCAGCATTTT.

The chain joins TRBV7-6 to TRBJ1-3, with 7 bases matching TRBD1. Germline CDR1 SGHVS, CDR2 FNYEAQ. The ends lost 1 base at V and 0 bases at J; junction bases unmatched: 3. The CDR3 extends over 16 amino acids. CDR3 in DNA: TGTGCCAGCAGCTTAGGACAGGGAGTCTCTGGAAACACCATATATTTT. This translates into CASSLGQGVSGNTIYF.

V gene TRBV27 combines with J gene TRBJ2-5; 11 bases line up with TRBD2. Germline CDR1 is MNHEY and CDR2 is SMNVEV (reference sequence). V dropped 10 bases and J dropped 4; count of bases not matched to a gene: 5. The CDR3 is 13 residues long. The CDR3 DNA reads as TGTGCCATCCCGACTAGCGGGATAGAGACCCAGTACTTC. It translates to CAIPTSGIETQYF.

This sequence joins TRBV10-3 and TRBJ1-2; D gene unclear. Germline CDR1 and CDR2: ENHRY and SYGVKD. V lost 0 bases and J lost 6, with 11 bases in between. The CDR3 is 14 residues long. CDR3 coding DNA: TGTGCCATCAGTGAGTCGGTTCAGTCCAATGGCTACACCTTC. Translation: CAISESVQSNGYTF.

The CDR3 reads CASSRGQVNQPQHF. CDR3 bases: TGTGCCAGCAGCCGAGGACAGGTCAATCAGCCCCAGCATTTT. The chain recombines TRBV3-1 (or the pseudogene TRBV3-2) with TRBJ1-5, with 7 bases that match TRBD1. Germline V CDR1 and CDR2: LGHDT, YNNKEL (reference sequence). The J segment lost 3 bases and the V segment lost 4 bases, leaving 3 bases of the junction unmatched. CDR3 length equals 14 residues.

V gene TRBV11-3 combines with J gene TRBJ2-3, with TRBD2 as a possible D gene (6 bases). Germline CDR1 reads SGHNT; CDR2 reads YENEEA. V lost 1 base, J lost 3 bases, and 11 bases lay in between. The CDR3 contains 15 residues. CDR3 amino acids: CASSLGTIRTDTQYF. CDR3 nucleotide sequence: TGTGCCAGCAGCTTAGGGACTATCAGAACAGATACGCAGTATTTT.

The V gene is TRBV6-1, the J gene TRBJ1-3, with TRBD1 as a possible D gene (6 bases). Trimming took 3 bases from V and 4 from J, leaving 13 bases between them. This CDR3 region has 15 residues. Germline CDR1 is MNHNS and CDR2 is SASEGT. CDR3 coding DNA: TGTGCCAGCAGTGAGGGTCCGGGACACGGAAACACCATATATTTT. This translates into CASSEGPGHGNTIYF.

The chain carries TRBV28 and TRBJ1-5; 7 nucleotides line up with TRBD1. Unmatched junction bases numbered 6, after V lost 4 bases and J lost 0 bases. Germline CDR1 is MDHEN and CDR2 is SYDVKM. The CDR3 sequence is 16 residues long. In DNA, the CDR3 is TGTGCCAGCAGTTCCTTGACAGGGATTAGCAATCAGCCCCAGCATTTT. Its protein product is CASSSLTGISNQPQHF.